A single sample is the source of the 13 T cell receptor beta chains below, sequenced in a study of response to subunit inactivated influenza vaccine. TCRdb re-analysed the RT-PCR reads in MiXCR, keeping a single row per CDR3 protein. The table records 450,000 to 700,000 distinct CDR3 sequences, approximately 14% of them present only once. Here the sequenced sample was PBMCs from blood, taken about 13 days after vaccination. The source of these receptors is a man in his fifties or sixties who received an inactivated influenza vaccine.

This clonotype was found a few times. The chain carries TRBV27 and TRBJ2-3; D call uncertain. V shed 6 bases and J shed 0 bases, with 16 bases lying between them. The CDR3 contains 16 residues. Germline CDR1 MNHEY, CDR2 SMNVEV (reference sequence). The CDR3 loop is CASSVTAPGSTDTQYF. The DNA for the CDR3 is TGTGCCAGCAGCGTCACGGCACCGGGTAGCACAGATACGCAGTATTTT.

V is TRBV12-3 or TRBV12-4 and J is TRBJ2-1; D possibly corresponds to TRBD1 (6 bases). The CDR3 sequence is 14 residues long. The ends were cut back, 7 bases at V and 3 bases at J, with 13 bases in the middle. CDR3 in DNA: TGTGCCAGCATGGGTCAGGGGCACTACAATGAGCAGTTCTTC. Its protein product is CASMGQGHYNEQFF.

Only a few counts were recorded for this clonotype. V gene TRBV20-1 combines with J gene TRBJ2-1, with D possibly TRBD2 on 5 matching bases. CDR1 DFQATT and CDR2 SNEGSKA come from the germline V gene (reference sequence). V gave up 4 bases and J gave up 0 bases, with 7 bases separating them. This CDR3 contains 13 residues. Written as DNA, the CDR3 is TGCAGTGCTACGGGGAGCTCCTACAATGAGCAGTTCTTC. Protein sequence: CSATGSSYNEQFF.

The rearrangement links TRBV4-3 to TRBJ1-5, with a possible D match to TRBD1 (5 bases). The CDR3 is 14 residues long. With 0 bases removed from V and 8 bases from J, the gap between germline ends came to 11 bases. Looked up from germline, CDR1 is LGHNA and CDR2 is YSLEER. The CDR3 region has the DNA TGCGCCAGCAGCCAAGACCAGGGAAGGGAGCCCCAGCATTTT. It translates to CASSQDQGREPQHF.

This chain joins TRBV27 and TRBJ2-3, with a weak D call TRBD1 (8 bases). CDR3 size: 20 residues. V lost 5 bases, J lost 0 bases, and 27 bases lay in between. Per germline, CDR1 MNHEY and CDR2 SMNVEV (reference sequence). The CDR3 protein is CASSGEGQVPPFTSTDTQYF. CDR3 in DNA: TGTGCCAGCAGTGGGGAGGGACAGGTCCCACCCTTTACTAGCACAGATACGCAGTATTTT.

About this clonotype: Its ends do not fully match the called genes, so a read error is possible. This chain links TRBV5-4 with TRBJ2-2, with D tentatively TRBD1 (6 bases). The CDR3 consists of 13 residues. Germline-derived CDR1 and CDR2 are SGHNT and YYREEE (reference sequence). CDR3 loop: CASSLGGTGKLFF. Written as DNA, the CDR3 is TGTGCCAGCAGCTTAGGGGGAACCGGGAAGCTGTTTTTT.

This chain joins TRBV12-3 or TRBV12-4 and TRBJ2-1, with 7 bases aligning to TRBD2. With 8 bases clipped from V and 6 bases from J, the junction kept 10 bases outside the gene matches. There are 14 residues in the CDR3. CDR3 nucleotide sequence: TGTGCCAGCCAGTGGGGGGGTTCCAGCAATGAGCAGTTCTTC. It specifies CASQWGGSSNEQFF.

J is TRBJ1-3 and V is TRBV7-2; 7 bases match TRBD1. The CDR3 length is 16 residues. Germline CDR1 SGHTA, CDR2 FQGNSA. Trimming removed 5 bases from V and 1 base from J; junction bases left unmatched: 8. CDR3 residues: CASSRDSDLSGNTIYF. The CDR3 DNA reads TGTGCCAGCAGCCGGGACAGCGATCTGTCTGGAAACACCATATATTTT.

This clonotype was observed a handful of times. V gene TRBV6-1 combines with J gene TRBJ1-1; D might be TRBD1 (5 bases). CDR1 is MNHNS and CDR2 is SASEGT in the germline V gene. CDR3 length: 16 residues. V shed 7 bases and J shed 5 bases, with 23 bases lying between them. The CDR3 DNA reads TGTGCCAGCATCCCTCGGGGCTCGGAGGGTGCGACTGAAGCTTTCTTT. It yields the protein CASIPRGSEGATEAFF.

The chain combines TRBV24-1 with TRBJ2-1, with TRBD2 matching 9 bases. Unmatched junction bases numbered 10, after V lost 1 base and J lost 10 bases. From germline, CDR1 is KGHDR and CDR2 SFDVKD. The CDR3 spans 16 residues. CDR3 region: CATSDFSSGSGEEQFF. In nucleotides, the CDR3 is TGTGCCACCAGTGATTTCAGTAGCGGGAGCGGAGAAGAGCAGTTCTTC.

V gene TRBV20-1 combines with J gene TRBJ2-1, with TRBD2 matching over 10 bases. Germline CDR1 DFQATT, CDR2 SNEGSKA (reference sequence). The CDR3 runs 14 residues. Losses at the gene ends were 8 bases for V and 8 bases for J; bases not matched to a gene: 12. The CDR3 DNA sequence: TGCAGTCACCTCAAGCGGGAGGGATATTATGAGCAGTTCTTC. It encodes CSHLKREGYYEQFF.

The sample holds many counts of this clonotype. V usage is TRBV6-1 and J usage is TRBJ2-3; the match to TRBD2 covers 10 bases. J was trimmed by 1 base and V by 8 bases; bases with no gene match: 3. The CDR3 has 14 amino acids. Germline V gene lookup returns CDR1 MNHNS and CDR2 SASEGT. In DNA, the CDR3 is TGTGCCAGCCTCCTAGCGGGGGGCACAGATACGCAGTATTTT. As protein: CASLLAGGTDTQYF.

In this sample, this clonotype turned up a few times. V is TRBV12-3 or TRBV12-4 and J is TRBJ2-1; tentative D call: TRBD2 (6 bases). This CDR3 has 12 amino acids. The V gene lost 7 bases and the J gene lost 10 bases, with 14 bases spanning the gap. DNA of the CDR3: TGTGCCAGCACCGGGACTCTGGGGGAGCAGTTCTTC. Its translation is CASTGTLGEQFF.